This is a list of T cell receptor beta chains from one sample in a study of PD-L1 blockade in urothelial cancer. Clones were read by immunoSEQ multiplex PCR, and TCRdb kept only the in-frame ones, dropping some. The repertoire holds under 130,000 clones, with approximately 85% as singletons. The sample was PBMCs, taken around atezolizumab (anti-PD-L1) treatment. The origin of the receptors is a man over 45 with urothelial cancer. CDR3s leave out the opening cysteine and the closing phenylalanine or tryptophan. Each record gives: V gene, CDR3 length, CDR3 protein.

TRBV19	14	ASSIYLAGISYGYT
TRBV28	13	ASRLPGGMNTEAF
TRBV19	14	ASSIPGLTAKNIQY
TRBV7-6	13	ASRLGQESTDTQY
TRBV6-5	13	ASSYSRTGDETQY
TRBV30	13	AWSQGQGFRQPQH
TRBV5-1	13	ASSFASGRVGEQY
TRBV28	10	ASRRAGGGPY
TRBV19	12	ASSRGNSYNEQF
TRBV2	12	ASRQREVSPEQY